The 20 T cell receptor beta chains below all came from one sample that was sequenced in a study of OX40 agonist ivuxolimab in advanced cancers. Only in-frame clones appear in the TCRdb table, and some are missing; sequencing was by immunoSEQ multiplex PCR. The table shows tens of thousands of clones, with approximately 91% occurring only once. Sequencing was performed on CD4+ or CD8+ T cells sorted from blood, taken in a trial of the OX40 agonist ivuxolimab. These receptor sequences come from an adult with an advanced solid tumor such as melanoma, head and neck, liver or kidney cancer.

This chain joins TRBV27 and TRBJ2-5; possibly TRBD1 for D (6 bases). The J call is uncertain, as TRBJ2-7 better fits the DNA end. CDR1 is MNHEY, CDR2 SMNVEV, per germline (reference sequence). The CDR3 has 13 amino acids. The CDR3 coding sequence is TGTGCCAGCAGATCCGGGACAACCTACGAGCAGTACTTC. Its translation is CASRSGTTYEQYF.

The chain employs TRBV27 and TRBJ2-2, with D perhaps matching TRBD2 (5 bases). Trimming cost V 0 bases and J 6 bases, with 11 bases left between them. Germline CDR1 reads MNHEY; CDR2 reads SMNVEV (reference sequence). The CDR3 covers 15 residues. CDR3 residues: CASSLSISRAGELFF. Here the CDR3 DNA reads TGTGCCAGCAGTTTATCGATCTCGAGGGCCGGGGAGCTGTTTTTT.

The rearrangement links TRBV27 to TRBJ1-2, with 10 bases fitting TRBD1. With 8 bases clipped from V and 0 bases from J, the junction kept 9 bases outside the gene matches. Germline-derived CDR1 and CDR2 are MNHEY and SMNVEV (reference sequence). This CDR3 comprises 16 residues. The CDR3 DNA reads as TGTGCCAGCTCGGGGACAGGGGTTTCCCCTAACTATGGCTACACCTTC. Protein: CASSGTGVSPNYGYTF.

The CDR3 region is CASSWTGENEQFF. DNA of the CDR3: TGTGCCAGCAGTTGGACAGGGGAAAATGAGCAGTTCTTC. This rearrangement joins TRBV5-4 to TRBJ2-1, with 9 bases matching TRBD1. The CDR3 runs 13 residues. Trimming took 5 bases from V and 7 from J; bases not matched to a gene: 4. The germline gives CDR1 SGHNT, CDR2 YYREEE (reference sequence).

This chain joins TRBV19 and TRBJ1-5; D is undetermined. Between the trimmed V and J ends, which lost 5 bases and 3 bases, there was a span of 14 bases. The V gene's germline CDR1 is LNHDA and CDR2 SQIVND (reference sequence). This CDR3 has 15 amino acids. This CDR3 reads CASSYDGSLNQPQHF. CDR3 in DNA: TGTGCCAGTAGTTATGACGGGTCGCTCAATCAGCCCCAGCATTTT. Supplemented by reference TRBV19 and TRBJ1-5, the full variable domain reads DGGITQSPKYLFRKEGQNVTLSCEQNLNHDAMYWYRQDPGQGLRLIYYSQIVNDFQKGDIAEGYSVSREKKESFPLTVTSAQKNPTAFYLCASSYDGSLNQPQHFGDGTRLSIL.

J is TRBJ2-7 and V is TRBV2; no clear D gene. Germline V gene data show CDR1 as SNHLY and CDR2 as FYNNEI. Trimming took 6 bases from V and 3 from J, leaving 12 bases between them. The CDR3 sequence is 13 residues long. The CDR3 is CASRPGSSYEQYF. The CDR3 DNA reads TGTGCCAGCAGGCCCGGGTCCAGCTACGAGCAGTACTTC.

The V and J genes are TRBV18 and TRBJ1-1, with D unresolved. Trimming took 6 bases from V and 0 from J, leaving 2 bases between them. CDR3 length: 11 residues. CDR1 and CDR2 (germline): KGHSH, LQKENI. The CDR3 sequence is CASSVNTEAFF. CDR3 nucleotide sequence: TGTGCCAGCTCCGTGAACACTGAAGCTTTCTTT.

This chain connects TRBV28 to TRBJ2-6; D not certain. V lost 3 bases and J lost 0, with 12 bases in between. The germline gives CDR1 MDHEN, CDR2 SYDVKM. The CDR3 has 17 amino acids. This CDR3 is CASSFHSVNSGANVLTF. The CDR3 nucleotides are TGTGCCAGCAGTTTTCACAGTGTCAACTCTGGGGCCAACGTCCTGACTTTC.

This chain joins TRBV1 and TRBJ2-5; the D segment call TRBD1 is taken from the table without a DNA check. TRBV1 is assigned pseudogene status. The CDR3 is 15 amino acids. The CDR3 reads CTSSHYRGLQETQYF. The DNA of the CDR3 is TGCACCAGCAGCCACTACAGGGGACTCCAAGAGACCCAGTACTTC.

A word on this clone: Other DNA sequences from this sample encode an identical CDR3 as well. The chain has TRBV18 and TRBJ1-1; a possible D gene is TRBD1 (5 bases). This CDR3 comprises 14 residues. Trimming took off 5 bases at V and 0 bases at J, with 10 bases between the two ends. Germline CDR1 reads KGHSH; CDR2 reads LQKENI. CDR3 sequence: CASSSETVNTEAFF. The CDR3 DNA follows: TGTGCCAGCTCATCCGAGACAGTGAACACTGAAGCTTTCTTT.

This chain links TRBV6-1 with TRBJ1-5; D is uncertain. Germline-derived CDR1 and CDR2 are MNHNS and SASEGT. The CDR3 sequence is 12 residues long. V was clipped by 2 bases and J by 6 bases, with 5 bases between them. This chain's CDR3 is CASSEFSQPQHF. The CDR3 nucleotides read TGTGCCAGCAGTGAATTTTCTCAGCCCCAGCATTTT.

This clone came up a few times. J is TRBJ1-5 and V is TRBV18, with D unresolved. Deletions cut 3 bases from V and 6 bases from J, with 9 bases between. CDR3 length equals 13 residues. Germline V gene sequence: CDR1 KGHSH, CDR2 LQKENI. The CDR3 loop is CASSPGGIQPQHF. The CDR3 DNA reads as TGTGCCAGCTCACCGGGAGGGATTCAGCCCCAGCATTTT.

The J gene is TRBJ2-5, the V gene TRBV12-5; maybe TRBD2 (6 bases). This CDR3 has 12 amino acids. CDR1 LGHNT and CDR2 FRNRAP come from the germline V gene. The V end was cut by 5 bases, the J end by 5 bases, with 9 bases between. The CDR3 DNA reads TGTGCTAGTGGTAGGGCGGGGGAGACCCAGTACTTC. It translates to CASGRAGETQYF.

The chain links TRBV7-9 to TRBJ2-3; no reliable D call. The V and J ends lost 3 bases and 0 bases respectively, with 4 bases between them. Germline V gene sequence: CDR1 SEHNR, CDR2 FQNEAQ (reference sequence). CDR3 length: 13 amino acids. The CDR3 DNA is TGTGCCAGCAGCTTCCTTAGCACAGATACGCAGTATTTT. It is translated as CASSFLSTDTQYF.

This clone was seen a single time. The V call is TRBV10-3, the J call TRBJ1-2; D is undetermined. The CDR3 is made up of 13 amino acids. Trimming shortened V by 0 bases and J by 4 bases, and 6 bases separated the two germline ends. CDR1 and CDR2 from the germline V gene are ENHRY and SYGVKD. The CDR3 protein is CAISESPIYGYTF. The CDR3 DNA follows: TGTGCCATCAGTGAGTCGCCCATCTATGGCTACACCTTC.

The rearrangement joins TRBV5-1 to TRBJ1-4, with TRBD1 matching over 7 bases. J was trimmed by 6 bases and V by 0 bases; bases with no gene match: 11. Germline V gene lookup returns CDR1 SGHRS and CDR2 YFSETQ. The CDR3 sequence is 17 residues long. CDR3 coding DNA: TGCGCCAGCAGCTTGGCCGGGGGGCGGCAGGGGGATGAAAAACTGTTTTTT. Translation: CASSLAGGRQGDEKLFF.

This clone was seen a few times. This CDR3 is CASKITGGPNEQYF. CDR3 sequence (DNA): TGTGCCAGCAAAATTACAGGCGGGCCCAACGAGCAGTACTTC. The chain uses TRBV6-6 and TRBJ2-7; D may match TRBD1 or TRBD2 (5 bases each). The V and J ends lost 7 bases and 5 bases respectively, with 18 bases between them. Germline loops: CDR1 MNHNY, CDR2 SVGAGI (reference sequence). The CDR3 covers 14 residues.

The chain recombines TRBV7-6 with TRBJ2-3; 7 bases fit TRBD1. Germline loops: CDR1 SGHVS, CDR2 FNYEAQ. V dropped 8 bases and J dropped 2; count of bases not matched to a gene: 10. The CDR3 runs 15 residues. The CDR3 DNA reads TGTGCCAGCCGGTTCCGACAGGGTTCCACAGATACGCAGTATTTT. Translation gives CASRFRQGSTDTQYF.

As concerns this clone: Additional DNA sequences in this sample encode the identical CDR3. The V call is TRBV6-5, the J call TRBJ2-7; D is possibly TRBD1 (6 bases). Trimming took 0 bases from V and 2 from J, leaving 8 bases between them. CDR1 is MNHEY and CDR2 is SVGAGI in the germline V gene. CDR3 length: 14 residues. The CDR3: CASSYSTGAYEQYF. CDR3 DNA sequence: TGTGCCAGCAGTTACTCGACAGGAGCCTACGAGCAGTACTTC.

The chain recombines TRBV6-6 with TRBJ1-5, with 9 bases aligning to TRBD1. After removal of 5 bases from V and 1 base from J, the junction contained 0 bases not matched to a gene. There are 14 residues in the CDR3. Germline V gives CDR1 MNHNY, CDR2 SVGAGI (reference sequence). The DNA for the CDR3 is TGTGCCAGCAGTGGACAGGGGAGCAATCAGCCCCAGCATTTT. Its translation: CASSGQGSNQPQHF.